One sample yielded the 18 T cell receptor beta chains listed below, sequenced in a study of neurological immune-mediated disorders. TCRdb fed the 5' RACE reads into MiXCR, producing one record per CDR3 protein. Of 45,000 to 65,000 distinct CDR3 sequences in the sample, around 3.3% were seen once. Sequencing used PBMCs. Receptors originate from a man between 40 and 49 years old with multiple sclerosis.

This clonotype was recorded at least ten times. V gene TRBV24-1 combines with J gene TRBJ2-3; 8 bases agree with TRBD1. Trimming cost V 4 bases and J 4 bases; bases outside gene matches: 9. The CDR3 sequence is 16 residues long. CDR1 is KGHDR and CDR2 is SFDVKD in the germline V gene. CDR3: CATSEQQGGLADTQYF. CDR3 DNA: TGTGCCACCAGTGAGCAACAGGGGGGCCTCGCAGATACGCAGTATTTT.

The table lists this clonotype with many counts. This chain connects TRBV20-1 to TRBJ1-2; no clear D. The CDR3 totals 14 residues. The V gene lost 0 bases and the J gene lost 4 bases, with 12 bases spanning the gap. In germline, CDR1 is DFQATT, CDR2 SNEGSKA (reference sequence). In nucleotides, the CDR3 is TGCAGTGCTAGAGATGGCAGTTTTCGCTATGGCTACACCTTC. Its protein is CSARDGSFRYGYTF.

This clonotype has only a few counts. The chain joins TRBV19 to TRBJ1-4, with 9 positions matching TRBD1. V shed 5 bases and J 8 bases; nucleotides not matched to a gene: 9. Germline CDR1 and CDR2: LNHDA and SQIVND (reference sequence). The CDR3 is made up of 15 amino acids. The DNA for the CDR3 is TGTGCCAGTAGTGACCGGGACAGGGAAGGGGAAAAACTGTTTTTT. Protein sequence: CASSDRDREGEKLFF. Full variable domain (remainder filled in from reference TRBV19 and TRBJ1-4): DGGITQSPKYLFRKEGQNVTLSCEQNLNHDAMYWYRQDPGQGLRLIYYSQIVNDFQKGDIAEGYSVSREKKESFPLTVTSAQKNPTAFYLCASSDRDREGEKLFFGSGTQLSVL.

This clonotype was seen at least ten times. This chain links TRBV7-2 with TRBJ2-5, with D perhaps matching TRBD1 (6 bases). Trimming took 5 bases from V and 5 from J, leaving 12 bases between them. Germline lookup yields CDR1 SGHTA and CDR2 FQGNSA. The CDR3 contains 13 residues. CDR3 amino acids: CASSRQDGETQYF. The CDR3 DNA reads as TGTGCCAGCAGCAGACAGGATGGGGAGACCCAGTACTTC.

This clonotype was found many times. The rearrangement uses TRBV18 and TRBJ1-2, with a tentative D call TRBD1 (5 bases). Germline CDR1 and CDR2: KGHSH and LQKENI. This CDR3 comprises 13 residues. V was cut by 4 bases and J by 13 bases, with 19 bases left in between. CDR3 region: CASSRSDGQGSTF. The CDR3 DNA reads TGTGCCAGCTCACGATCCGACGGCCAGGGAAGCACCTTC.

The CDR3 loop reads CAYLGGAKGYTF. In DNA form, the CDR3 reads TGTGCCTATCTGGGGGGAGCAAAAGGCTACACCTTC. The chain couples TRBV21-1 to TRBJ1-2; TRBD1 was called by the table and not checked on the DNA. TRBV21-1 is recorded as a pseudogene. The CDR3 is made up of 12 amino acids.

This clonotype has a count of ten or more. This CDR3 reads CASSLERDLEDTQYF. In DNA form, the CDR3 reads TGTGCCAGCAGCCTCGAGAGGGACCTAGAGGATACGCAGTATTTT. This chain links TRBV7-6 with TRBJ2-3; possibly TRBD1 or TRBD2 for D (5 bases each). CDR1 is SGHVS, CDR2 FNYEAQ, per germline. Trimming pared 5 bases from V and 6 bases from J, leaving 18 bases between. The CDR3 totals 15 residues.

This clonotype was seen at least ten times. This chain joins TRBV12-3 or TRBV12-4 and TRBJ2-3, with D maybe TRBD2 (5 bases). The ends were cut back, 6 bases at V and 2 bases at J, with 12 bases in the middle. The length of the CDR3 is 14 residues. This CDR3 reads CASRSGIITDTQYF. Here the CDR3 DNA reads TGTGCCAGCAGATCCGGGATTATCACAGATACGCAGTATTTT.

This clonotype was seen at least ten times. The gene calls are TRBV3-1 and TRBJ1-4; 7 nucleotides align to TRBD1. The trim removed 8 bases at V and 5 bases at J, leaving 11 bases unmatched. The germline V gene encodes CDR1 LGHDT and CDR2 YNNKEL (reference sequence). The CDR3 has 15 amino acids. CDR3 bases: TGTGCCAGCCGCGGGGGGGGACAGATCAATGAAAAACTGTTTTTT. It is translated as CASRGGGQINEKLFF.

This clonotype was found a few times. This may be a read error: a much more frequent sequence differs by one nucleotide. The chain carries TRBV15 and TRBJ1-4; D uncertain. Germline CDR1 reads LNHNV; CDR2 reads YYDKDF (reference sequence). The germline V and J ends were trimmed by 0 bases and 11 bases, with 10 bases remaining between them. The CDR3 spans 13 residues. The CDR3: CATSRERAGKLFF. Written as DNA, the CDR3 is TGTGCCACCAGCAGAGAAAGGGCAGGCAAACTGTTTTTT.

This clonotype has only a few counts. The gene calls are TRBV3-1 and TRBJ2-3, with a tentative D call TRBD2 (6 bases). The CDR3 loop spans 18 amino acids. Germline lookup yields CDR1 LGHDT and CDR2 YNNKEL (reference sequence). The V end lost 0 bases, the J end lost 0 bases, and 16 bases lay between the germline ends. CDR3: CASSQDRRRGTSTDTQYF. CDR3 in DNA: TGTGCCAGCAGCCAAGATCGACGGAGGGGTACTAGCACAGATACGCAGTATTTT.

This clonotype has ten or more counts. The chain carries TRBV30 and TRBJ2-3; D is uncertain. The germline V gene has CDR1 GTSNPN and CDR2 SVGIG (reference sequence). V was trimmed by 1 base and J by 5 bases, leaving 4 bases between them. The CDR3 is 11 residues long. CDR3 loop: CAWSEGDTQYF. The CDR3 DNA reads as TGTGCCTGGAGTGAGGGAGATACGCAGTATTTT.

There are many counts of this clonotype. The CDR3 nucleotides read TGTGCCAGCAGTTTTCGGCTAGCGTCCTACGAGCAGTACTTC. It encodes CASSFRLASYEQYF. The chain recombines TRBV27 with TRBJ2-7, with D perhaps TRBD2 (6 bases). CDR3 length: 14 residues. Per the germline V gene, CDR1 is MNHEY and CDR2 is SMNVEV (reference sequence). V was shortened by 3 bases and J by 1 base, with 10 bases between the two germline ends.

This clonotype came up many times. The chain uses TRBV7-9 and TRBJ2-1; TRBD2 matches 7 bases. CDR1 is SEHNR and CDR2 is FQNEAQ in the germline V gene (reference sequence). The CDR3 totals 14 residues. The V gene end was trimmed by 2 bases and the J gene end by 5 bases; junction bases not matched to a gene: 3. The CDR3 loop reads CASSLWGRDNEQFF. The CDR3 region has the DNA TGTGCCAGCAGCTTATGGGGGAGGGACAATGAGCAGTTCTTC.

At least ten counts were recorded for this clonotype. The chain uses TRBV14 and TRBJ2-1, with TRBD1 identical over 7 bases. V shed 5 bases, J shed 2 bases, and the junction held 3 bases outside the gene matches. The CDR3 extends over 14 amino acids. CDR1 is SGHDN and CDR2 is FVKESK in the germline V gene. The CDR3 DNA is TGTGCCAGCAGCACAGGGGTACCCTACAATGAGCAGTTCTTC. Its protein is CASSTGVPYNEQFF. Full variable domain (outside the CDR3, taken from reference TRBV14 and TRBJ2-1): EAGVTQFPSHSVIEKGQTVTLRCDPISGHDNLYWYRRVMGKEIKFLLHFVKESKQDESGMPNNRFLAERTGGTYSTLKVQPAELEDSGVYFCASSTGVPYNEQFFGPGTRLTVL.

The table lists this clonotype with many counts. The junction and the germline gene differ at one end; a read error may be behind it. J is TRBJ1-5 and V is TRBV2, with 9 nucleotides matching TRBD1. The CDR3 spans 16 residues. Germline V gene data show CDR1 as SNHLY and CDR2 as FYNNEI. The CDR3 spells CASREGTGRGNQPQHF. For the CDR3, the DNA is TGTGCCAGCAGAGAAGGGACAGGGAGGGGGAATCAGCCCCAGCATTTT.

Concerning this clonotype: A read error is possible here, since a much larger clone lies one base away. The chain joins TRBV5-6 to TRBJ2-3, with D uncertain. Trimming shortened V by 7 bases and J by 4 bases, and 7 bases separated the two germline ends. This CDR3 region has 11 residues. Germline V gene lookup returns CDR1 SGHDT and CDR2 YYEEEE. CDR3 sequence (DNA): TGTGCCAGCCAAAGGGCAGATACGCAGTATTTT. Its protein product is CASQRADTQYF.

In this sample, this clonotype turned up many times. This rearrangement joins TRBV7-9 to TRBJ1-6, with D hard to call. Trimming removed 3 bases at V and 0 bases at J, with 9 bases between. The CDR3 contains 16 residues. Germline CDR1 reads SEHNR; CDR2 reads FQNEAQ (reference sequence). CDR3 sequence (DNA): TGTGCCAGCAGCTTGGGAGGGAGCTCCTATAATTCACCCCTCCACTTT. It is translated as CASSLGGSSYNSPLHF.